This T cell receptor beta chain comes out of a study of blood T cell repertoires in COVID-19. Here immunoSEQ multiplex PCR was the method, and the copy in TCRdb shows in-frame clones only, minus some. The data contain about 93,000 clones, about 80% of them singletons. The TCR was taken from a human donor in a cohort sampled during active COVID-19. Material: peripheral blood.

The CDR3, as DNA: TGCAGCGGTGGGCCATGCAGGGTCAATGGGGAAAAACTGTTTTTT. This codes for CSGGPCRVNGEKLFF. This chain connects TRBV29-1 to TRBJ1-4; tentatively, D is TRBD1 (5 bases). In germline, CDR1 is SQVTM, CDR2 ANQGSEA. The CDR3 totals 15 residues. Trimming pared 7 bases from V and 8 bases from J, leaving 23 bases between.